This entry concerns a single T cell receptor beta chain. The antigen remains unidentified. Free of recent acute infections or vaccinations, the donors were healthy HIV-negative adults. This CDR3 comprises 15 residues. Trimming cost V 3 bases and J 1 base, with 9 bases left between them. The germline CDR1 and CDR2 sequences are ENHRY and SYGVKD. Using immunoSEQ multiplex PCR, the repertoire was profiled, and TCRdb retains in-frame clones only, with some absent. The sample comprises millions of clones, roughly nine tenths of which are singletons, and more than 0.12% rests with the top ten. This record comes from a study of shared clonotypes between healthy human individuals. Overall study: Each donor contributed plates that comprised three CD4 naive, three CD4 memory, two CD8 naive and one CD8 memory. Findings and caveats of the study: The sole specimen, blood, was sampled, and tissue repertoires likely differ. Approximately 5.4% of naive CD4 clonotypes were common to several donors.

Sequenced sample: naive CD4+ T cells sorted from blood. Regarding subset: CD45RA+ positively selected. V and J are TRBV10-3 and TRBJ2-2; a possible D gene is TRBD1 (6 bases). The TCR was taken from a man between 18 and 35 years old in good health. The CDR3 DNA reads TGTGCCATCAGTGACTCAGGGGAGAACACCGGGGAGCTGTTTTTT. Amino acid sequence: CAISDSGENTGELFF.